This TCR beta chain appears in the sequencing data of a study of T-cell reconstitution after alpha-beta-depleted transplantation in children. Study-wide points: There were reportedly several hundred expanded graft clones from which alpha-beta T cells came about two months after transplant.

In this sample, this clonotype turned up many times. Its antigen is still unknown. Construction of the TCRbeta library involved unique molecular identifiers. TCRdb re-derived calls from the PCR reads in MiXCR, one entry per CDR3 protein. The sample contains about 590,000 distinct CDR3 sequences, roughly 13% of which appear only once. V was shortened by 3 bases and J by 3 bases, with 10 bases between the two germline ends. This CDR3 contains 14 residues. Germline CDR1 and CDR2: MDHEN and SYDVKM. J is TRBJ2-3 and V is TRBV28; D may correspond to TRBD1 or TRBD2 (5 bases each). The input for sequencing was PBMCs, mostly from graft donor cells, taken 360 days after TCRalphabeta/CD19-depleted stem cell transplant. This sequence was found in a male patient between 5 and 17 years old who had a stem cell transplant for acute myeloid leukemia, so the T cells may come from the graft donor. The CDR3 DNA is TGTGCCAGCAGTTTTTGGGGGTGGACAGATACGCAGTATTTT. Translating it yields CASSFWGWTDTQYF.